Below, 9 T cell receptor beta chains from the same sample are listed, as sequenced in a study of tumor-infiltrating lymphocytes in oesophageal squamous cell carcinoma. MiXCR, run by TCRdb on the PCR reads, gives a single entry per CDR3 protein. The table has 15,000 to 20,000 distinct CDR3 sequences, around 40% seen once; the top ten hold less than 45%. The sequencing input was esophageal tumor tissue. Receptors originate from a male donor with esophageal squamous cell carcinoma.

V and J are TRBV7-2 and TRBJ2-1, with a tentative D call TRBD1 (9 bases). The J call could be wrong; TRBJ2-5 is a better fit for the DNA end. Per germline, CDR1 SGHTA and CDR2 FQGNSA. CDR3 length equals 18 residues. The CDR3 loop reads CASSRDRAGGRSEETQYF. The CDR3 DNA is TGTGCCAGCAGCCGGGACAGGGCGGGAGGAAGAAGCGAGGAGACCCAGTACTTC.

On this clonotype itself: Without the conserved terminal phenylalanine or tryptophan, this CDR3 likely stems from a read error. The DNA is left out, because the CDR3 cannot be placed on it with certainty; the CDR3 is given as TCRdb lists it. This chain uses TRBV5-1 with TRBJ2-7; the DNA was not used to check the table's D call, TRBD1. Germline CDR1 SGHRS, CDR2 YFSETQ. The CDR3 is 14 amino acids long, termini counted. This chain's CDR3 is CASSPQGNGYTFGS.

The CDR3, as DNA: TGCGCCAGCAGTCCGGGGGGATCCTACAATGAGCAGTTCTTC. Its translation is CASSPGGSYNEQFF. This chain uses TRBV10-1 with TRBJ2-3, with 7 positions matching TRBD2. The end of the DNA aligns better with TRBJ2-1, so the J call may be wrong. Looked up from germline, CDR1 is WNHNN and CDR2 is SYGVQD (reference sequence). The CDR3 contains 14 residues.

This clonotype was recorded at least ten times. This chain links TRBV10-3 with TRBJ1-5; 9 bases are a match to TRBD1. This CDR3 spans 15 amino acids. Germline V gives CDR1 ENHRY, CDR2 SYGVKD. The V and J ends lost 2 bases and 7 bases, in that order; junction bases with no gene match: 6. The CDR3 region has the DNA TGTGCCATCAGTGAGCTGCGGGGGACAGGGCAGCCCCAGCATTTT. Translation: CAISELRGTGQPQHF.

The chain is built from TRBV7-6 and TRBJ2-3, with D perhaps TRBD2 (6 bases). CDR1 is SGHVS, CDR2 FNYEAQ, per germline. CDR3 length: 17 residues. Trimming stripped 1 base from V and 1 base from J, with 15 bases between. DNA for the CDR3: TGTGCCAGCAGCTTAGACAGGCGGGATGGCCGCACAGATACGCAGTATTTT. Its protein is CASSLDRRDGRTDTQYF.

The sample holds many counts of this clonotype. This chain connects TRBV6-1 to TRBJ1-2, with D maybe TRBD1 (5 bases). The germline gives CDR1 MNHNS, CDR2 SASEGT. The CDR3 contains 16 residues. V was clipped by 0 bases and J by 4 bases, with 15 bases between them. This chain's CDR3 is CASSEAGTAFLYGYTF. Written as DNA, the CDR3 is TGTGCCAGCAGTGAAGCGGGGACTGCCTTCCTCTATGGCTACACCTTC.

The chain joins TRBV7-8 to TRBJ2-7; 10 bases fit TRBD1. The DNA end lines up better with TRBJ2-5; the J call may be wrong. Germline-derived CDR1 and CDR2 are SGHVS and FQNEAQ. CDR3 size: 16 residues. The CDR3 nucleotides are TGTGCCAGCAGCTCGGGCCGGGACAGGGGTTTAGAGACCCAGTACTTC. Protein: CASSSGRDRGLETQYF.

Only a few counts were recorded for this clonotype. The chain uses TRBV20-1 and TRBJ2-1; D is unresolved. The DNA end is more similar to TRBJ2-5, so the J call may be wrong. CDR3 length: 10 amino acids. Germline CDR1 reads DFQATT; CDR2 reads SNEGSKA (reference sequence). In DNA form, the CDR3 reads TGCAGTGCCTCAGCGGAGACCCAGTACTTC. As protein: CSASAETQYF.

The table lists this clonotype with many counts. This chain uses TRBV6-6 with TRBJ1-1; D may be TRBD1 (5 bases). V lost 2 bases to trimming and J lost 0 bases, with 7 bases between them. In germline, CDR1 is MNHNY, CDR2 SVGAGI (reference sequence). This CDR3 has 14 residues. DNA of the CDR3: TGTGCCAGCAGTTACACAGGCCTGAACACTGAAGCTTTCTTT. It codes for CASSYTGLNTEAFF.